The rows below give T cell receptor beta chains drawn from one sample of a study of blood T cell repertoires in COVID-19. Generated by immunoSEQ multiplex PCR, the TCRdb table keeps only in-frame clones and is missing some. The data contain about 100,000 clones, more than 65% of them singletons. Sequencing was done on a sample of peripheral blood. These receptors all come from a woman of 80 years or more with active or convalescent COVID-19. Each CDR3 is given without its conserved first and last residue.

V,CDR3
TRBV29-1,SAILNEQF
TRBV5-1,ASSLDPGSYNSPLH
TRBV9,ASSPAGNEQF
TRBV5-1,ASSSEGGIAKNIQY
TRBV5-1,ASSSGIREGVNTEAF
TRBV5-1,ASSPDRLNYGYT
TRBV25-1,ASSDPTPGNALSYEQY
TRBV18,ASSLDRAANTIY
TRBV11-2,ASSPGLAGGTDTQY
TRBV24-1,ATSRGGQRGETQY
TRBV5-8,ASSLRGNTEAF
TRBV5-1,ASSWDSTGELF
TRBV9,ASSSTGALPDTQY
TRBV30,AWSVWSYNSPLH
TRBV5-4,ASSRTSASSYEQY
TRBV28,ASSPLLAGGRYGYT
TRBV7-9,ASSLDEFSSPLH
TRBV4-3,ASSQGTNRGANIQY
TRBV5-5,ASSPTTLITGELF
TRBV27,ASSLWPGGSSIQY
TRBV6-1,ASSEAGDSSYNSPLH
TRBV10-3,AISHQGDEQY
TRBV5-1,ASSDQGGSTEAF
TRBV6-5,ASSSVAGVYEQY
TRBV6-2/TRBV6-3,ASSARLAGDSGNEQF
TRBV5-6,ASSLVTGTDTQY
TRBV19,ASSIWGGDGYT
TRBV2,ASSVIAGVEQY
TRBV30,AWMPSGRSSYNEQF
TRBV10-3,AISTTGGPTEAF
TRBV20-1,SARVITEAF
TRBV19,ASTQKLGTDTQY
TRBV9,ASSGASGRAEEQY
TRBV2,ASTPGGPGGYT
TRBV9,ASSVGVVGQPQH
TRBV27,ASSLFWGGVETQY
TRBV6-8,ASKRDLNTGELF